This T cell receptor (beta chain) came from a study of blood T cell repertoires in COVID-19. Overall study: The study drew acute and convalescent COVID-19 samples from the United States, Italy and Spain.

In the authors' methods: The assay estimated nucleated cells by amplifying reference gene primers. Profiling relied on immunoSEQ multiplex PCR, and the TCRdb table lists in-frame clones only, not all of them. V and J calls and clone size come straight from that table; D and trimming were deduced from the DNA. The repertoire holds about 260,000 clones, with about 80% as singletons. The ends lost 4 bases at V and 6 bases at J; junction bases unmatched: 12. CDR3 length: 15 residues. The V gene's germline CDR1 is MNHEY and CDR2 SVGAGI. This clone was recorded once. This chain links TRBV6-5 with TRBJ2-7; 7 positions match TRBD2. The specimen was peripheral blood. The TCR sequence derives from a woman of 80 years or more with acute or convalescent COVID-19. CDR3 sequence (DNA): TGTGCCAGCAGTTCACTGGGGACGGGGGGTGGCGAGCAGTACTTC. It is translated as CASSSLGTGGGEQYF.